This paragraph reports one T cell receptor (beta chain). The data were produced by immunoSEQ multiplex PCR, yet TCRdb's version contains in-frame clones alone and is incomplete. Among hundreds of thousands of clones, approximately 90% were seen once, and the ten largest hold 0.0095% to 0.013%. This sample was taken from a study of shared T cell receptors in the human thymus. V lost 8 bases and J lost 7; bases outside the gene matches: 9. CDR1 is MNHEY and CDR2 is SMNVEV in the germline V gene (reference sequence). The CDR3 covers 14 residues. The same sample was also used in a study of human thymus T cells. That work adds: Corrective heart surgery yielded resections, and these provided the thymus tissue. It looked as if thymic and blood repertoires used V and J genes in a biased way. Unrelated people showed highly overlapping thymic repertoires, related research reported.

This clonotype originated in a boy less than two years old with a congenital heart defect. The chain uses TRBV27 and TRBJ1-2, with 11 bases that match TRBD1. Sequencing was done on a sample of thymocytes. Here the CDR3 DNA reads TGTGCCAGCGCCACTCCCGGGACAGGGGGTGGCTACACCTTC. This encodes CASATPGTGGGYTF.